This T cell receptor beta chain stems from a study of T cell responses to AZD1222 COVID-19 vaccine. Study conclusions and caveats: Donor demographics were predominantly white British with a female majority; clonal diversity may be underestimated.

About this clone: Its target is not known.

The repertoire was sequenced with immunoSEQ multiplex PCR; TCRdb's copy has only in-frame clones and lacks some. This table holds 150,000 or so clones, 92% found once. This CDR3 is built from 14 residues. Trimming stripped 7 bases from V and 2 bases from J, with 9 bases between. Germline V gene lookup returns CDR1 MNHEY and CDR2 SVGEGT. This chain links TRBV6-2 or TRBV6-3 with TRBJ2-6; no definite D call. The clonotype comes from an adult in good health. The sequencing here drew on peripheral blood, taken on day 0 of AZD1222 vaccination. As DNA, the CDR3 is TGTGCCAGCACCCCGCCCGCTGGGGCCAACGTCCTGACTTTC. Protein: CASTPPAGANVLTF.